This T cell receptor beta chain derives from a study of CD4 T cells in relation to SARS-CoV-2 and coronaviruses. Broader study findings: The cross-reactivity analysis covered only spike protein, not other viral proteins.

Deletions cut 5 bases from V and 4 bases from J, with 15 bases between. The CDR3 is made up of 15 amino acids. CDR1 and CDR2 from the germline V gene are SGHTA and FQGNSA. Comment on this clone: Its matching antigen is unknown.

Measured with immunoSEQ multiplex PCR; TCRdb has only the in-frame clones, and not every one. Of about 56,000 clones in the sample, approximately 90% are singletons; the top ten hold around 0.4%. The source is an adult with COVID-19. Specimen: naive CD4+ T cells from PBMCs. Regarding subset: naive CD4+ T cells isolated by negative enrichment. The chain couples TRBV7-2 to TRBJ1-3; a possible D gene is TRBD1 (5 bases). This CDR3 reads CASSNAGARGNTIYF. The CDR3 DNA is TGTGCCAGCAGCAACGCCGGGGCCCGCGGAAACACCATATATTTT.